The entry below describes one T cell receptor beta chain. The specificity of this receptor is unknown. No base quality values were provided; no much bigger clone lies one nucleotide off. The data derive from a study of shared clonotypes between healthy human individuals (dated by TCRdb to about 2020). With regard to the full study: A few men and a couple of women, aged 18 to 49 years, made up the cohort. To estimate repertoire size and how much clonotypes are shared between individuals, the study performed deep sequencing of blood TCR repertoires from about five healthy adults. Leukapheresis yielded between about 0.94 and 8.9 billion PBMCs per donor. To increase sequencing depth and limit assay-specific biases, TCR repertoire library preparation and sequencing were carried out by different laboratories using diverse techniques. For each donor, CD4 naive and CD4 memory were each given three plates, CD8 naive was given two plates, and CD8 memory was given one plate. The paper as a whole reports these results and caveats: Higher generation probabilities were observed for clonotypes shared by all four sorted-subset donors than for non-shared clonotypes. Sampling was restricted to blood, and TCR repertoires in tissues likely differ from the TCR repertoires found in blood. Even with the large sequencing depth, rarefaction of the sorted-subset datasets indicated that sequencing was incomplete. Naive subsets generally had larger estimated clonotype richness than memory subsets. Sharing across a few donors was observed for about 5% of naive CD4, over 3% of naive CD8, over 2% of memory CD4, and around 0.4% of memory CD8 clonotypes. Pairwise subsampling indicated that sequencing depth was expected to affect the degree of clonotype sharing among donors. Because the study included only a small number of donors, the genetic and exposure-history diversity represented was limited.

Per the germline V gene (reference sequence), SEHNR is the CDR1 and FQNEAQ is the CDR2. The CDR3 measures 12 amino acids from cysteine to phenylalanine. The only DNA kept is the CDR3, 36 bases in frame from the first base. V is reduced by 5 bases and J by 6 bases, leaving a spacing of 11 bases between them. Healthy HIV-negative adults with no recently reported acute infections or vaccinations were included as donors. Only Caucasian adults living in Nashville, Tennessee, USA were represented among the donors. Magnetic negative selection was used to enrich CD4+ T cells, after which naive cells were positively selected on CD45RA and the negative fraction became the memory subset. After blood collection by leukapheresis, PBMCs were isolated using Ficoll-Histopaque density gradient centrifugation and then cryopreserved in the vapor phase of liquid nitrogen. Purity and quantity of every magnetically sorted T cell population were checked by analytical flow cytometry. Genomic DNA was isolated from every sorted fraction and measured by UV absorbance on a Nanodrop 2000c.

Using the deep immunoSEQ assay, TCR CDR3 regions were amplified from genomic DNA by multiplex PCR. Genomic DNA extracted from each cell subset was distributed evenly over all wells of several immunoSEQ 96-well plates, and each plate served as one replicate. Each replicate PCR for sorted subsets received around 210 ng genomic DNA, equal to roughly 33,000 T cell genomes. Purified libraries were quantified with a Qubit 3.0 fluorometer, sized on a Bioanalyzer 2100, and re-quantified with the KAPA Library Quantification kit. A separate single-read 150-cycle Illumina NextSeq 550 flow cell was used to sequence each immunoSEQ 96-well plate. In the original analysis: Because the immunoSEQ output included only junctional sequences and no quality scores, the filtering could not be the same as the filtering used for full-length reads. To assign V/J genes and CDR3, sequences were annotated using PyIR, a Python wrapper for IgBLAST v1.9, with IMGT germline references. Any read was removed if the V/J assignment was weak (E-value above 1e-6), the CDR3 was missing, or the read contained stop codons, out-of-frame junctions, or ambiguous translated residues. A V3J clonotype was defined by an identical inferred V gene, J gene, and CDR3 amino acid sequence. The percentage overlap between two repertoires was calculated by dividing the number of shared unique clonotypes by the size of the smaller repertoire. Three approaches were used to assess repertoire richness: RTK rarefaction, the Chao1 estimator, and Recon v2.1 estimates of unobserved clonotypes. For all TCRbeta clonotypes obtained by the gDNA method from a few donors, generation probabilities were computed with OLGA. TCRdb obtained this table from immuneACCESS and retained in-frame rearrangements with V and J assigned. These tables miss some clones; where compared with another copy, unresolved V genes account for less than half of the shortfall, and the remainder is unexplained. V, J and clone size derive from that table, while D and trimming were established from the DNA sequence. The sample records about 2.5 million clones, around 93% of which are singletons. Of the sample, more than 0.35% is held by the ten largest clones.

Sequences were obtained from naive CD4+ T cells from PBMCs. The intended sense of this specimen's cell subset or site label: CD45RA+ positively selected. The receptor was derived from a man between 18 and 35 years old in good health. Some clones in this sample may be carry-over from other donors' samples. This sequence uses TRBV7-9 and TRBJ2-7; a tentative D match to TRBD1 spans 5 bases. The sequenced DNA is TGTGCCAGCAGCCCAAGGGGCGCCGAGCAGTACTTC. It encodes CASSPRGAEQYF. Full variable domain (CDR3 extended with the reference TRBV7-9 and TRBJ2-7 proteins): DTGVSQNPRHKITKRGQNVTFRCDPISEHNRLYWYRQTLGQGPEFLTYFQNEAQLEKSRLLSDRFSAERPKGSFSTLEIQRTEQGDSAMYLCASSPRGAEQYFGPGTRLTVT.